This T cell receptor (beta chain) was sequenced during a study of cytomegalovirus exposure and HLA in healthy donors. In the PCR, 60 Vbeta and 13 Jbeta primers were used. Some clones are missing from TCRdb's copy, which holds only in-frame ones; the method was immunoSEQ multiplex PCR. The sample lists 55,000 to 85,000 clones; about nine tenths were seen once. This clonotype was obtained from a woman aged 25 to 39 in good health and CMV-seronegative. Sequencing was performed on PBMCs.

The CDR3 DNA reads as TGTGCCAGCAGTCCCCCCCAACAGGTCGGTGAAGCTTTCTTT. Its translation is CASSPPQQVGEAFF. The rearrangement joins TRBV28 to TRBJ1-1, with D possibly matching TRBD1 (5 bases). The V and J ends lost 5 bases and 7 bases respectively, with 17 bases between them. CDR1 is MDHEN and CDR2 is SYDVKM in the germline V gene. CDR3 length: 14 residues.